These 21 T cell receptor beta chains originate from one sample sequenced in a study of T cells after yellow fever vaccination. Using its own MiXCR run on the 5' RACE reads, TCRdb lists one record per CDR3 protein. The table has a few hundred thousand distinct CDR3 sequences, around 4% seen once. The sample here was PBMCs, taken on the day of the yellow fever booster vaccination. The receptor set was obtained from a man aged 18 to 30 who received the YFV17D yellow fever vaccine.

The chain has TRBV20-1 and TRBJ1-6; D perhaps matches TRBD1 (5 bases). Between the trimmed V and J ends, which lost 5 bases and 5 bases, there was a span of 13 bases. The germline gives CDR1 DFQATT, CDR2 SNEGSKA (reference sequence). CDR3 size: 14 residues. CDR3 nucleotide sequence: TGCAGTGCTGGCGTGACAGCTAATAATTCACCCCTCCACTTT. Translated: CSAGVTANNSPLHF.

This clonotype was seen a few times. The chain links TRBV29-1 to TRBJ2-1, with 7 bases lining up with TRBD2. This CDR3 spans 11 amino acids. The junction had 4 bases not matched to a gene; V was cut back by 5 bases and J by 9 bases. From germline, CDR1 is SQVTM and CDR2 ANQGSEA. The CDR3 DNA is TGCAGCGTTTCGACTAGCCCTGAGCAGTTCTTC. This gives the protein CSVSTSPEQFF.

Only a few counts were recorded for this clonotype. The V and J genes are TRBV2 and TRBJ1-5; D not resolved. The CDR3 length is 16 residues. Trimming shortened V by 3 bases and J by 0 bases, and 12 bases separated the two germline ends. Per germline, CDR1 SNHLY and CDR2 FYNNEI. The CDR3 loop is CASSDWHSYSNQPQHF. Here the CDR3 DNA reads TGTGCCAGCAGTGACTGGCACTCCTATAGCAATCAGCCCCAGCATTTT.

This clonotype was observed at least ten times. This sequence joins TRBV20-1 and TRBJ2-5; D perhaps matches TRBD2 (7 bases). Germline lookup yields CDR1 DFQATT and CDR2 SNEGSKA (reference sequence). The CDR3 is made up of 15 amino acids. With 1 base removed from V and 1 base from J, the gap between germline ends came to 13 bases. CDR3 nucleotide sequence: TGCAGTGCTAGAGCGGGGAGGGGGGTCCAAGAGACCCAGTACTTC. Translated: CSARAGRGVQETQYF.

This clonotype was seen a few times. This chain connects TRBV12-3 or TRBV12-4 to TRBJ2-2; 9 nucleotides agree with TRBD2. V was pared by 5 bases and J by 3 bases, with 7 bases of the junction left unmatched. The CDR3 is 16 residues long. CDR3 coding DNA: TGTGCCAGCAGTCCCCTAGCGGGGTCCTACACCGGGGAGCTGTTTTTT. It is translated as CASSPLAGSYTGELFF.

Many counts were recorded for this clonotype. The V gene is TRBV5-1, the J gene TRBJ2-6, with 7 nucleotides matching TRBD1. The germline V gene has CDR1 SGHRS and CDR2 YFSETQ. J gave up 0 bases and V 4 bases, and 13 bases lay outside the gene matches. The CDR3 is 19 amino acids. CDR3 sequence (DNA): TGCGCCAGCAGCCGCAACCCCGGGACAGTTCGCTCTGGGGCCAACGTCCTGACTTTC. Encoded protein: CASSRNPGTVRSGANVLTF.

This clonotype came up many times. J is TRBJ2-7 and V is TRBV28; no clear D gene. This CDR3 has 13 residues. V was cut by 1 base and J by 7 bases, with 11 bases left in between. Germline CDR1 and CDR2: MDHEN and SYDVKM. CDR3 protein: CASSLFRGGEQYV. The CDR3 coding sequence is TGTGCCAGCAGTTTATTTAGAGGTGGGGAGCAGTACGTC.

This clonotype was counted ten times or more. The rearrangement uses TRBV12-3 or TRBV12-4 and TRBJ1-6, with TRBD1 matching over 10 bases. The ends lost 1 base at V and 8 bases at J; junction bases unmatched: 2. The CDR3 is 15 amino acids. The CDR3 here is CASSLEGTGDSPLHF. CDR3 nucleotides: TGTGCCAGCAGTTTAGAAGGGACAGGGGATTCACCCCTCCACTTT.

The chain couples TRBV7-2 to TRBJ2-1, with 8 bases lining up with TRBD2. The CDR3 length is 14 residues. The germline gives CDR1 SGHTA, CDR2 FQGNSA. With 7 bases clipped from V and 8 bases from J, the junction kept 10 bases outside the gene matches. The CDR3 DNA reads TGTGCCAGCAATACCCTCGGGGGGGTCGATGAGCAGTTCTTC. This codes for CASNTLGGVDEQFF.

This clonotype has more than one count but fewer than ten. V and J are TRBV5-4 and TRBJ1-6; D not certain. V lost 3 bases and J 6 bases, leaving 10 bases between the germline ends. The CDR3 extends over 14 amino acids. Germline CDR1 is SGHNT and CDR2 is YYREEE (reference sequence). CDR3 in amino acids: CASSSQWGNSPLHF. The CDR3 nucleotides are TGTGCCAGCAGCTCGCAGTGGGGTAATTCACCCCTCCACTTT.

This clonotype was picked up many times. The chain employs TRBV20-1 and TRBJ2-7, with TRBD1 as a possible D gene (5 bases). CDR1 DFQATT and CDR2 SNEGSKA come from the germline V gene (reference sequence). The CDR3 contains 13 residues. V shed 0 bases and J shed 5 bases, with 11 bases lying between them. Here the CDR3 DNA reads TGCAGTGCTAGAGAGGCAGGGTTAAACGAGCAGTACGTC. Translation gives CSAREAGLNEQYV.

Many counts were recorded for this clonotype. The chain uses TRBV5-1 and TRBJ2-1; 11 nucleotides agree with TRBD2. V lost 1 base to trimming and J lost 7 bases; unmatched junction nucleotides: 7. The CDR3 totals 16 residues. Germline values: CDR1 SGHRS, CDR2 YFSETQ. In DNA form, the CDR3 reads TGCGCCAGCAGCTTGCGGGTAGCGGGGGGGCAGAATGAGCAGTTCTTC. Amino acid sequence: CASSLRVAGGQNEQFF.

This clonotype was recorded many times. The CDR3 nucleotides read TGCGCCAGCAGGTCCCAAGGTCAGGGAGGGGCCAACGTCCTGACTTTC. Amino acid sequence: CASRSQGQGGANVLTF. This chain uses TRBV5-1 with TRBJ2-6, with D perhaps matching TRBD1 (5 bases). The germline gives CDR1 SGHRS, CDR2 YFSETQ. The CDR3 extends over 16 amino acids. The V gene lost 5 bases and the J gene lost 4 bases, with 16 bases spanning the gap.

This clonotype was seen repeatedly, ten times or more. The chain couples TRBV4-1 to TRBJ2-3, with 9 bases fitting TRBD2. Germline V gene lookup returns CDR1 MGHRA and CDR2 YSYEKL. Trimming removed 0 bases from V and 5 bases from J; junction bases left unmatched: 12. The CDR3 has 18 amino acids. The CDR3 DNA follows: TGCGCCAGCAGCCAAGATGCTGGGACTAGCCGCTTCATAGATACGCAGTATTTT. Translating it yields CASSQDAGTSRFIDTQYF.

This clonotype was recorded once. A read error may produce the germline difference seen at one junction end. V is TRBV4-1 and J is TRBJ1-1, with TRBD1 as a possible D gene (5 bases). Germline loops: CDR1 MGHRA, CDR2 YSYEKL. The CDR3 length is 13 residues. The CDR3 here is CASSSPRGTDAFF. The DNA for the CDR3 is TGCGCCAGCAGCTCCCCCCGGGGCACTGATGCTTTCTTT.

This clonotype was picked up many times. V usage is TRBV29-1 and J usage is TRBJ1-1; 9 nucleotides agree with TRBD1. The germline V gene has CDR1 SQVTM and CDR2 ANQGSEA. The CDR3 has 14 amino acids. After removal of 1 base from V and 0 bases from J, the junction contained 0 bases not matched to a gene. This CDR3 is CSVEGTGVNTEAFF. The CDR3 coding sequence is TGCAGCGTTGAAGGGACAGGGGTGAACACTGAAGCTTTCTTT.

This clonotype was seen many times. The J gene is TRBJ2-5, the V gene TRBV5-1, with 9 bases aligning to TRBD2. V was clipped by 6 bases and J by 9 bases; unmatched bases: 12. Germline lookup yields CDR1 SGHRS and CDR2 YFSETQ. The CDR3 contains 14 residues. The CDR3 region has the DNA TGCGCCAGCACACTTAGCGGGGGCCCCGTGGCCCAGTACTTC. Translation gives CASTLSGGPVAQYF. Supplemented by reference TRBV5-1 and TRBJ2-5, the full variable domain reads KAGVTQTPRYLIKTRGQQVTLSCSPISGHRSVSWYQQTPGQGLQFLFEYFSETQRNKGNFPGRFSGRQFSNSRSEMNVSTLELGDSALYLCASTLSGGPVAQYFGPGTRLLVL.

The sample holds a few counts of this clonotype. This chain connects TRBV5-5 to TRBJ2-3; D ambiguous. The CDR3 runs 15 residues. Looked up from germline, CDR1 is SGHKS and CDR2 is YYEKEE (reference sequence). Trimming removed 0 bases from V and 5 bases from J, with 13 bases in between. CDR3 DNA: TGTGCCAGCAGCTTGGTTCGGCAGGAGATAGATACGCAGTATTTT. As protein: CASSLVRQEIDTQYF.

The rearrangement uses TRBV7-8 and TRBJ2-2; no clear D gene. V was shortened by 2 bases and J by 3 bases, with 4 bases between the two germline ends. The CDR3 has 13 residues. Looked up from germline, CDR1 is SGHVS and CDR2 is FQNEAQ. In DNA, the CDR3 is TGTGCCAGCAGCTTAACGTACACCGGGGAGCTGTTTTTT. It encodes CASSLTYTGELFF.

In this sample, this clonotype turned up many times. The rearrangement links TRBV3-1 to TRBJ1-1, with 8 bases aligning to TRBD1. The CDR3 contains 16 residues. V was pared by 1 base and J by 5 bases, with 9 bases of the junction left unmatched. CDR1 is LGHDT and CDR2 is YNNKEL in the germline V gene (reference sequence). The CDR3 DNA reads TGTGCCAGCAGCCAAGTCAGTCAGGGGGCCTGGACTGAAGCTTTCTTT. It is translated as CASSQVSQGAWTEAFF.

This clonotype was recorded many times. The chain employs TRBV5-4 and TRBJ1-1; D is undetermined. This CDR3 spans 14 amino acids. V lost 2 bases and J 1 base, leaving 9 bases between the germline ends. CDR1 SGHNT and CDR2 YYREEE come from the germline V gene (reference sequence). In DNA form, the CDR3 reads TGTGCCAGCAGCTTACCCAGGACGAACACTGAAGCTTTCTTT. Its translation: CASSLPRTNTEAFF.